This T cell receptor (beta chain) was retrieved from a study of T cell changes during pregnancy in multiple sclerosis. The protocol was immunoSEQ multiplex PCR, while the TCRdb copy is restricted to in-frame clones and leaves out a portion. Of tens of thousands of clones in the sample, 85% to 95% were seen once. This CDR3 spans 13 amino acids. CDR1 is GTSNPN and CDR2 is SVGIG in the germline V gene (reference sequence). V was pared by 6 bases and J by 6 bases, with 7 bases of the junction left unmatched. This sequence joins TRBV30 and TRBJ1-1, with 10 nucleotides matching TRBD1. Sequences were derived from CD4+ T cells from peripheral blood mononuclear cells, sampled in the third trimester of pregnancy. The TCR comes from a female donor with multiple sclerosis, enrolled in a pregnancy study. In DNA, the CDR3 is TGTGCCTGCCCGGGACAGGGGTATTCTGAAGCTTTCTTT. Its protein is CACPGQGYSEAFF.